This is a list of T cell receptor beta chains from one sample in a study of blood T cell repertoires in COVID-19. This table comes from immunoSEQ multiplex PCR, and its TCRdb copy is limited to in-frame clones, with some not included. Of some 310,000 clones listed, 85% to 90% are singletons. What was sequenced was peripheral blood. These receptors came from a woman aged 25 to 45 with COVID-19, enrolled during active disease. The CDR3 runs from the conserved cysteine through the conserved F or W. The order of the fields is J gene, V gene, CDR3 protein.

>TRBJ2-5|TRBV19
CASSQTSGTLSVQETQYF
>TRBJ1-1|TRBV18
CASSQISGGLNTEAFF
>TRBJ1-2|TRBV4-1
CASSQEDSPHYGYTF
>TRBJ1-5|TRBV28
CASRTGTGVYSNQPQHF
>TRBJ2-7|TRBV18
CASSPSSGLYEQYF
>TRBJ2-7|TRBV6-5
CASTPPGNSYEQYF
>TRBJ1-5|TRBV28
CASSSRVGNQPQHF
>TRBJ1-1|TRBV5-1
CASSLVQGANTEAFF
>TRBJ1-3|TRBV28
CASSFGTGTGNTIYF
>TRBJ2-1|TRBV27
CASSPLGTGDNEQFF
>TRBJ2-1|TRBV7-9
CASSWGPGNNEQFF
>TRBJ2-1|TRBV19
CASSMLRDYNEQFF
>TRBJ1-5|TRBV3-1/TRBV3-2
CASSQGGGAQPQHF
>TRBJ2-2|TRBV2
CASSVRLADTGELFF
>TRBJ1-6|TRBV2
CASMQAESSYNSPLHF
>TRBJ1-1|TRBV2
CASSDRLGTEAFF